The 24 T cell receptor beta chains below come from one sample, sequenced in a study of regulatory T cells in long-lasting Graves disease. The time point is: persistent/refractory GD, antithyroid drugs over 5 years with positive TRAb. RNA extracted from PBMCs served as the sequencing template. Construction of TCR beta libraries relied on iRepertoire HTBI primers and on Arm-PCR targeting CDR3 regions. From the multiplex PCR reads, TCRdb called clonotypes with MiXCR, one entry per CDR3 protein. The sample has roughly 500,000 distinct CDR3 sequences; roughly 21% are singletons. Sequencing was performed on peripheral blood mononuclear cells (PBMCs), taken when the disease was refractory, from a patient treated with antithyroid drugs. The receptors stem from a female donor with Graves disease.

This clonotype occurred a few times. The rearrangement links TRBV5-1 to TRBJ1-1; TRBD1 aligns across 10 bases. With V trimmed by 4 bases and J by 1 base, 7 bases remained unmatched. The germline V gene encodes CDR1 SGHRS and CDR2 YFSETQ. The CDR3 extends over 16 amino acids. The CDR3 DNA reads as TGCGCCAGCAGCCCGGACAGGGGGAGTTGGAACACTGAAGCTTTCTTT. Its translation: CASSPDRGSWNTEAFF.

This clonotype was picked up many times. This sequence joins TRBV27 and TRBJ2-2; D perhaps matches TRBD1 (6 bases). The germline gives CDR1 MNHEY, CDR2 SMNVEV (reference sequence). The CDR3 is 18 amino acids. Trimming took 4 bases from V and 5 from J, leaving 23 bases between them. The CDR3 loop is CASSSSRPGQTGTGELFF. DNA for the CDR3: TGTGCCAGCAGTTCTTCTCGTCCCGGACAGACGGGGACCGGGGAGCTGTTTTTT.

Concerning this clonotype itself: A much bigger clone sits one base away, suggesting this may be a read error. Since no conserved phenylalanine or tryptophan closes the CDR3, a read error is the likely cause. This CDR3 is CASSFPRVRRGDEKLFS. Here the CDR3 DNA reads TGTGCCAGCAGTTTCCCCCGAGTACGCAGGGGGGATGAAAAACTGTTTTCT. V gene TRBV28 combines with J gene TRBJ1-4; 7 nucleotides agree with TRBD1. The germline V gene has CDR1 MDHEN and CDR2 SYDVKM. The CDR3 runs 17 residues. With V trimmed by 3 bases and J by 6 bases, 13 bases remained unmatched.

This clonotype appeared many times. V gene TRBV6-2 or TRBV6-3 combines with J gene TRBJ2-7; D gene ambiguous. Germline lookup yields CDR1 MNHEY and CDR2 SVGEGT. Trimming shortened V by 4 bases and J by 0 bases, and 7 bases separated the two germline ends. There are 13 residues in the CDR3. This CDR3 reads CASSFADSYEQYF. The CDR3 coding sequence is TGTGCCAGCAGTTTTGCGGACTCCTACGAGCAGTACTTC.

The chain has TRBV25-1 and TRBJ2-7; D call uncertain. Trimming stripped 0 bases from V and 4 bases from J, with 10 bases between. In germline, CDR1 is MGHDK, CDR2 SYGVNS. The length of the CDR3 is 14 residues. The CDR3 reads CASSEYGMSYEQYF. CDR3 nucleotide sequence: TGTGCCAGCAGTGAATATGGAATGAGTTACGAGCAGTACTTC.

The chain couples TRBV4-1 to TRBJ2-4; perhaps TRBD1 as D (5 bases). This CDR3 comprises 16 residues. Germline CDR1 MGHRA, CDR2 YSYEKL. The V end was cut by 1 base, the J end by 6 bases, with 16 bases between. The CDR3 region is CASSQGGAAERNIQYF. The CDR3 nucleotides are TGCGCCAGCAGCCAAGGTGGGGCCGCAGAGCGAAACATTCAGTACTTC.

This clonotype was counted ten times or more. This sequence joins TRBV10-1 and TRBJ1-1; possibly TRBD1 for D (6 bases). Germline V gene lookup returns CDR1 WNHNN and CDR2 SYGVQD (reference sequence). CDR3 length: 14 residues. Deletions cut 1 base from V and 4 bases from J, with 10 bases between. CDR3 in DNA: TGCGCCAGCAGTGAGTTTAGGGGGGGCACTGAAGCTTTCTTT. This sequence encodes CASSEFRGGTEAFF.

Regarding this clonotype: One end of the junction is discordant with germline, which a read error may explain. The rearrangement links TRBV10-3 to TRBJ2-2; possibly TRBD1 for D (6 bases). Germline CDR1 and CDR2: ENHRY and SYGVKD. The CDR3 is made up of 14 amino acids. Here the CDR3 reads CATSSNTGSGELFF. CDR3 nucleotides: TGTGCCACCAGTTCTAATACAGGGTCCGGGGAGCTGTTTTTT.

This clonotype was seen at least ten times. This chain joins TRBV5-1 and TRBJ1-4; D gene unclear. Trimming took 3 bases from V and 0 from J, leaving 15 bases between them. The germline V gene has CDR1 SGHRS and CDR2 YFSETQ. The CDR3 is 17 residues long. The CDR3 region has the DNA TGCGCCAGCAGCTCACCTTCGGACCGTCCAACTAATGAAAAACTGTTTTTT. Amino acids: CASSSPSDRPTNEKLFF.

A remark on this clonotype: At one boundary the junction diverges from the germline segment, which might be a read error. The genes are TRBV7-2 and TRBJ1-5, with 7 positions matching TRBD1. The CDR3 is 15 residues long. CDR1 is SGHTA, CDR2 FQGNSA, per germline. The CDR3 here is CASGLAAGGQQPQHF. Here the CDR3 DNA reads TGTGCCAGCGGCTTAGCGGCAGGGGGGCAACAGCCCCAGCATTTT.

This CDR3 reads CTFLAGGPDEQYF. In DNA, the CDR3 is TGCACATTCCTAGCGGGGGGGCCGGACGAGCAGTACTTC. The chain is built from TRBV20-1 and TRBJ2-7; 12 nucleotides line up with TRBD2. This CDR3 spans 13 amino acids. Germline V gene sequence: CDR1 DFQATT, CDR2 SNEGSKA (reference sequence).

This clonotype has at least ten counts. The V call is TRBV3-1, the J call TRBJ1-5, with D uncertain. CDR3 length: 15 residues. Germline assignment: CDR1 LGHDT and CDR2 YNNKEL (reference sequence). Trimming pared 1 base from V and 0 bases from J, leaving 7 bases between. The CDR3, as DNA: TGTGCCAGCAGCCAAGCGCAGTATAGCAATCAGCCCCAGCATTTT. Protein product: CASSQAQYSNQPQHF.

This clonotype was found a few times. This chain links TRBV24-1 with TRBJ2-3; unclear D gene. CDR3 size: 14 residues. V dropped 4 bases and J dropped 6 bases, with 13 bases sitting between them. The germline V gene encodes CDR1 KGHDR and CDR2 SFDVKD. This CDR3 reads CATSDPPLSDTQYF. CDR3 coding DNA: TGTGCCACCAGTGACCCCCCACTATCGGATACGCAGTATTTT.

This clonotype was recorded only once. A read error may account for a junction end that differs from germline. J is TRBJ2-7 and V is TRBV7-8, with D hard to call. The germline V gene has CDR1 SGHVS and CDR2 FQNEAQ. This CDR3 comprises 13 residues. The CDR3 loop is CAGSSPDSYEQYF. Written as DNA, the CDR3 is TGTGCCGGCAGCTCCCCGGACTCCTACGAGCAGTACTTC.

For this clonotype: A read error may be the cause here, since a much bigger clone is one base away. V usage is TRBV24-1 and J usage is TRBJ2-5; 11 nucleotides align to TRBD1. V lost 2 bases to trimming and J lost 5 bases; unmatched junction nucleotides: 6. The CDR3 has 16 amino acids. Germline V CDR1 and CDR2: KGHDR, SFDVKD. CDR3 sequence reads: CATSDSGQGAKETQYF. The CDR3, as DNA: TGTGCCACCAGTGATTCCGGACAGGGGGCGAAGGAGACCCAGTACTTC.

This clonotype showed up many times. The chain carries TRBV11-1 and TRBJ2-5; D is unclear. Germline V gene sequence: CDR1 SGHAT, CDR2 FQDESV (reference sequence). V was clipped by 0 bases and J by 2 bases, with 4 bases between them. The CDR3 sequence is 13 residues long. The CDR3 DNA follows: TGTGCCAGCAGCTTAGCACGTCAAGAGACCCAGTACTTC. Translation: CASSLARQETQYF.

This clonotype has a handful of counts. The rearrangement uses TRBV19 and TRBJ2-5; D remains ambiguous. Germline V gene sequence: CDR1 LNHDA, CDR2 SQIVND (reference sequence). This CDR3 contains 14 residues. V shed 2 bases and J shed 2 bases, with 9 bases lying between them. CDR3 sequence: CASSITNAQETQYF. In DNA form, the CDR3 reads TGTGCCAGTAGTATAACGAACGCACAAGAGACCCAGTACTTC.

Worth noting for this clonotype: At one end the junction does not follow the germline gene, possibly because of a read error. The chain uses TRBV10-3 and TRBJ1-2; possible D gene TRBD1, 6 bases. This CDR3 spans 13 amino acids. Germline lookup yields CDR1 ENHRY and CDR2 SYGVKD. Here the CDR3 DNA reads TGTGCCGTCAGTAACACAGGGAGCTATGGCTACACCTTT. Residues: CAVSNTGSYGYTF.

This rearrangement joins TRBV9 to TRBJ2-2; TRBD1 or TRBD2 may be the D gene (5 bases each). V was clipped by 4 bases and J by 7 bases, with 14 bases between them. This CDR3 contains 14 residues. Germline assignment: CDR1 SGDLS and CDR2 YYNGEE. The CDR3 coding sequence is TGTGCCAGCAGCCCCGGGACCTCGTTCGGGGAGCTGTTTTTT. This codes for CASSPGTSFGELFF.

This clonotype was counted a few times. This chain joins TRBV20-1 and TRBJ1-1; D is unresolved. The germline gives CDR1 DFQATT, CDR2 SNEGSKA (reference sequence). V shed 8 bases and J shed 1 base, with 17 bases lying between them. The CDR3 spans 14 residues. The CDR3 loop is CSPNSPGENTEAFF. The CDR3 DNA is TGCAGTCCCAATTCCCCCGGGGAGAACACTGAAGCTTTCTTT.

V is TRBV30 and J is TRBJ1-2; TRBD1 is a possible D gene (6 bases). CDR1 is GTSNPN, CDR2 SVGIG, per germline (reference sequence). Trimming cost V 2 bases and J 3 bases, with 13 bases left between them. The CDR3 runs to 14 residues. CDR3: CAWSMAGADYGYTF. For the CDR3, the DNA is TGTGCCTGGAGTATGGCAGGGGCGGACTATGGCTACACCTTC.

As regards this clonotype: A read error may explain this, as a much larger clone is one base away. The chain has TRBV28 and TRBJ2-4; the D is unclear. CDR1 is MDHEN, CDR2 SYDVKM, per germline. The CDR3 spans 15 residues. Trimming took 5 bases from V and 1 from J, leaving 12 bases between them. Written as DNA, the CDR3 is TGTGCCAGCAGTACAAGGAAAGCGGCCAAAAACATTCAGTACTTC. Translated: CASSTRKAAKNIQYF.

The chain couples TRBV7-9 to TRBJ1-1, with D unresolved. V lost 5 bases to trimming and J lost 10 bases, with 17 bases between them. Germline CDR1 is SEHNR and CDR2 is FQNEAQ (reference sequence). This CDR3 region has 13 residues. CDR3 sequence: CASSPTTPPPAFF. The CDR3 DNA reads TGTGCCAGCAGCCCGACGACACCACCGCCAGCTTTCTTT.

V gene TRBV19 combines with J gene TRBJ1-5; D call uncertain. This CDR3 is 15 amino acids long. Between the trimmed V and J ends, which lost 3 bases and 0 bases, there was a span of 9 bases. Looked up from germline, CDR1 is LNHDA and CDR2 is SQIVND (reference sequence). CDR3 sequence: CASSITDYSNQPQHF. CDR3 DNA sequence: TGTGCCAGTAGTATTACCGACTATAGCAATCAGCCCCAGCATTTT.